These 19 T cell receptor beta chains were all obtained from the same sample, sequenced in a study of siplizumab effects on memory and regulatory T cells. The protocol was immunoSEQ multiplex PCR, while the TCRdb copy is restricted to in-frame clones and leaves out a portion. Of about 57,000 clones listed, around four fifths are singletons. The sample comprised memory CD4+ T cells sorted from blood. These receptors were taken from a human donor in good health.

This chain connects TRBV19 to TRBJ1-3; 10 nucleotides line up with TRBD1. The germline V gene encodes CDR1 LNHDA and CDR2 SQIVND (reference sequence). The CDR3 totals 15 residues. Losses at the gene ends were 4 bases for V and 5 bases for J; bases not matched to a gene: 5. The CDR3 nucleotides read TGTGCCAGTAGTAGCAGGACAGGGGGACGAAACACCATATATTTT. Encoded protein: CASSSRTGGRNTIYF.

This rearrangement joins TRBV5-6 to TRBJ2-1; 8 positions match TRBD2. Germline loops: CDR1 SGHDT, CDR2 YYEEEE. J lost 4 bases, V lost 4 bases, and 10 bases had no gene match. The CDR3 is made up of 16 amino acids. As DNA, the CDR3 is TGTGCCAGCAGCCCCCTCCAAGCGGGGGCTTACAATGAGCAGTTCTTC. This codes for CASSPLQAGAYNEQFF. Variable domain in full (rest from reference TRBV5-6 and TRBJ2-1): DAGVTQSPTHLIKTRGQQVTLRCSPKSGHDTVSWYQQALGQGPQFIFQYYEEEERQRGNFPDRFSGHQFPNYSSELNVNALLLGDSALYLCASSPLQAGAYNEQFFGPGTRLTVL.

The rearrangement links TRBV5-1 to TRBJ2-3, with D hard to call. Germline V gives CDR1 SGHRS, CDR2 YFSETQ. The CDR3 loop spans 15 amino acids. Trimming removed 2 bases at V and 0 bases at J, with 10 bases between. CDR3 loop: CASSFYGFSTDTQYF. For the CDR3, the DNA is TGCGCCAGCAGCTTTTACGGTTTTAGCACAGATACGCAGTATTTT.

CDR3 sequence: CASSSISRGNSYEQYF. In nucleotides, the CDR3 is TGTGCCAGCAGCTCCATTAGCCGTGGGAACTCCTACGAGCAGTACTTC. The V call is TRBV11-2, the J call TRBJ2-5; no clear D gene. The closer fit of TRBJ2-7 to the DNA end suggests the J call may be wrong. The CDR3 has 16 amino acids. Looked up from germline, CDR1 is SGHAT and CDR2 is FQNNGV.

This clone was seen a single time. The V call is TRBV7-2, the J call TRBJ2-3; 13 bases are a match to TRBD2. Germline assignment: CDR1 SGHTA and CDR2 FQGNSA. The CDR3 spans 17 residues. V shed 2 bases and J 0 bases; nucleotides not matched to a gene: 2. This CDR3 is CASSLRTSGSSTDTQYF. In nucleotides, the CDR3 is TGTGCCAGCAGCTTAAGGACTAGCGGGAGTAGCACAGATACGCAGTATTTT.

This chain connects TRBV10-1 to TRBJ1-2; D uncertain. Germline CDR1 reads WNHNN; CDR2 reads SYGVQD (reference sequence). CDR3 length: 15 amino acids. Trimming stripped 4 bases from V and 6 bases from J, with 18 bases between. CDR3 coding DNA: TGCGCCAGCAGTGGGGCAGACTATAAGGGCGATGGCTACACCTTC. Translation gives CASSGADYKGDGYTF.

The chain couples TRBV19 to TRBJ1-1; unclear D gene. Trimming took off 3 bases at V and 6 bases at J, with 8 bases between the two ends. CDR1 LNHDA and CDR2 SQIVND come from the germline V gene (reference sequence). There are 12 residues in the CDR3. This CDR3 reads CASSMPGPEAFF. CDR3 in DNA: TGTGCCAGTAGTATGCCAGGCCCTGAAGCTTTCTTT.

The chain carries TRBV19 and TRBJ1-4; D ambiguous. Germline V gene sequence: CDR1 LNHDA, CDR2 SQIVND (reference sequence). V lost 5 bases, J lost 0 bases, and 7 bases lay in between. The CDR3 spans 14 residues. The CDR3 loop is CASSAQATNEKLFF. For the CDR3, the DNA is TGTGCCAGTAGTGCACAAGCAACTAATGAAAAACTGTTTTTT.

The chain couples TRBV19 to TRBJ2-2; no firm D call. The germline V gene encodes CDR1 LNHDA and CDR2 SQIVND (reference sequence). The CDR3 has 13 residues. V was shortened by 6 bases and J by 4 bases, with 9 bases between the two germline ends. Written as DNA, the CDR3 is TGTGCCAGTAGGAAATCAGGCACCGGGGAGCTGTTTTTT. Its translation is CASRKSGTGELFF.

The chain has TRBV29-1 and TRBJ1-1; a possible D gene is TRBD1 (5 bases). Germline V gene sequence: CDR1 SQVTM, CDR2 ANQGSEA. The CDR3 covers 13 residues. V was clipped by 6 bases and J by 2 bases, with 13 bases between them. The CDR3 loop is CSVGTGLNTEAFF. CDR3 nucleotide sequence: TGCAGCGTGGGGACCGGCCTCAACACTGAAGCTTTCTTT.

The CDR3 here is CASSARIGGQETQYF. As DNA, the CDR3 is TGTGCCAGCAGCGCTAGGATAGGGGGGCAAGAGACCCAGTACTTC. V gene TRBV5-5 combines with J gene TRBJ2-5; D assignment may be TRBD1 or TRBD2 (6 bases each). Trimming left V 4 bases short and J 2 bases short, with 15 bases between. Germline V CDR1 and CDR2: SGHKS, YYEKEE (reference sequence). The CDR3 totals 15 residues.

This clone was detected only a few times. The rearrangement links TRBV6-4 to TRBJ1-2; D is unresolved. Germline V gene data show CDR1 as MRHNA and CDR2 as SNTAGT. V shed 5 bases and J shed 1 base, with 11 bases lying between them. The CDR3 contains 14 residues. Here the CDR3 reads CASSPEGFNYGYTF. CDR3 bases: TGTGCCAGCAGTCCAGAAGGATTTAACTATGGCTACACCTTC.

This clone was counted once. DNA of the CDR3: TGTGCCAATAGACAGGGGGCGATGAACGAGCAGTACTTC. Its translation: CANRQGAMNEQYF. The chain carries TRBV27 and TRBJ2-7; TRBD1 aligns across 10 bases. The CDR3 consists of 13 residues. V was clipped by 10 bases and J by 5 bases; unmatched bases: 8. Germline CDR1 reads MNHEY; CDR2 reads SMNVEV (reference sequence).

The chain combines TRBV18 with TRBJ2-2; maybe TRBD1 (6 bases). This CDR3 has 16 amino acids. V was clipped by 3 bases and J by 4 bases, with 15 bases between them. CDR1 and CDR2 from the germline V gene are KGHSH and LQKENI. DNA of the CDR3: TGTGCCAGCTCACCGAACAGGGATAAGGGCACCGGGGAGCTGTTTTTT. Amino acids: CASSPNRDKGTGELFF.

The chain is built from TRBV6-1 and TRBJ2-7; D might be TRBD2 (5 bases). The germline V gene has CDR1 MNHNS and CDR2 SASEGT. V was cut by 3 bases and J by 8 bases, with 8 bases left in between. The CDR3 extends over 11 amino acids. CDR3 sequence reads: CASSEGSKQYF. As DNA, the CDR3 is TGTGCCAGCAGTGAGGGGAGTAAGCAGTACTTC.

Only a few counts were recorded for this clone. The chain is built from TRBV2 and TRBJ1-5; D remains unclear. Trimming took 4 bases from V and 3 from J, leaving 16 bases between them. This CDR3 comprises 16 residues. CDR1 and CDR2 from the germline V gene are SNHLY and FYNNEI. The CDR3: CASSGGREYVNQPQHF. CDR3 in DNA: TGTGCCAGCAGTGGAGGGCGGGAATATGTCAATCAGCCCCAGCATTTT.

This chain uses TRBV4-1 with TRBJ1-4; a possible D gene is TRBD1 (6 bases). This CDR3 comprises 18 residues. Looked up from germline, CDR1 is MGHRA and CDR2 is YSYEKL. Trimming removed 2 bases at V and 5 bases at J, with 21 bases between. CDR3 in DNA: TGCGCCAGCAGCCAACATCTATCCACGACAGGTCCAAATGAAAAACTGTTTTTT. This sequence encodes CASSQHLSTTGPNEKLFF.

V usage is TRBV5-4 and J usage is TRBJ2-5, with 9 bases fitting TRBD2. CDR1 and CDR2 (germline): SGHNT, YYREEE (reference sequence). The V gene end was trimmed by 1 base and the J gene end by 4 bases; junction bases not matched to a gene: 11. The CDR3 has 17 residues. As DNA, the CDR3 is TGTGCCAGCAGCTTGTACGTTAGCGGGAGAATGAGAGAGACCCAGTACTTC. Residues: CASSLYVSGRMRETQYF.

The chain links TRBV4-1 to TRBJ2-2; 9 positions agree with TRBD2. V trimming: 1 base; J trimming: 6 bases; junction bases outside the gene matches: 6. The CDR3 sequence is 16 residues long. CDR1 is MGHRA, CDR2 YSYEKL, per germline. CDR3 amino acids: CASSQVSGSGSGELFF. CDR3 coding DNA: TGCGCCAGCAGCCAAGTTAGCGGGAGTGGTTCCGGGGAGCTGTTTTTT.